The source of this T cell receptor (beta chain) is a study of PD-L1 blockade in urothelial cancer. The overall study: Males with bladder-origin urothelial cancer constituted about nine tenths of the roughly 29 patients. T cells were recovered from blood samples at a median of approximately 150,000.

Clones were sequenced by immunoSEQ multiplex PCR, and TCRdb holds only the in-frame ones, with some missing. The sample consists of some 76,000 clones, around nine tenths of them appearing once. The CDR3 covers 14 residues. Germline V lookup: CDR1 SGHTA, CDR2 FQGNSA. Trimming took off 6 bases at V and 4 bases at J, with 14 bases between the two ends. Every patient provided from 1 to 8 samples, collected pretreatment and on-treatment. The chain joins TRBV7-2 to TRBJ2-3; D possibly corresponds to TRBD1 (6 bases). This receptor was obtained from a man between 60 and 70 years old with urothelial cancer. The sequencing used PBMCs, collected around atezolizumab (anti-PD-L1) treatment. In DNA, the CDR3 is TGTGCCAGCAGGACCTTAGGGGGTCCAGATACGCAGTATTTT. It yields the protein CASRTLGGPDTQYF.